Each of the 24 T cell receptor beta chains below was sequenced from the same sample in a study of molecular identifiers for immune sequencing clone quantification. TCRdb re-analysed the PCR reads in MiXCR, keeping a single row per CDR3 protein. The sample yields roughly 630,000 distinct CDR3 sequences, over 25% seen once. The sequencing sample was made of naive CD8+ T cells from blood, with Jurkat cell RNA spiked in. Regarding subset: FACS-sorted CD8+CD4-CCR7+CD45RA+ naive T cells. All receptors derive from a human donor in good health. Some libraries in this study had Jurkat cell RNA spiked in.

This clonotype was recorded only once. CDR3 loop: CASSLEGVTNNYGYTF. CDR3 DNA: TGTGCCAGCAGCTTAGAAGGGGTAACTAATAACTATGGCTACACCTTC. The chain carries TRBV7-9 and TRBJ1-2; TRBD1 is a possible D gene (5 bases). There are 16 residues in the CDR3. The germline V gene has CDR1 SEHNR and CDR2 FQNEAQ (reference sequence). V lost 1 base to trimming and J lost 1 base, with 13 bases between them. Full variable domain (missing parts from reference TRBV7-9 and TRBJ1-2): DTGVSQNPRHKITKRGQNVTFRCDPISEHNRLYWYRQTLGQGPEFLTYFQNEAQLEKSRLLSDRFSAERPKGSFSTLEIQRTEQGDSAMYLCASSLEGVTNNYGYTFGSGTRLTVV.

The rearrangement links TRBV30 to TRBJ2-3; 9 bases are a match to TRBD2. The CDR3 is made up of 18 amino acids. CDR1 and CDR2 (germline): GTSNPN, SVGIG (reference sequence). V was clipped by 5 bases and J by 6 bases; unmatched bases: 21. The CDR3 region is CAWPGRRVGGRALDTQYF. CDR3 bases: TGTGCCTGGCCGGGGCGCCGTGTGGGCGGGAGGGCCTTGGATACGCAGTATTTT.

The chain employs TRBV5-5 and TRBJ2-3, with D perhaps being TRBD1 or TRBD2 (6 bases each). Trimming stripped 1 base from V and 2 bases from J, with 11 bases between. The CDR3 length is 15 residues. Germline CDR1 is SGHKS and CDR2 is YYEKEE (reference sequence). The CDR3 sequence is CASSLRGESTDTQYF. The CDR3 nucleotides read TGTGCCAGCAGCTTGAGGGGGGAGTCCACAGATACGCAGTATTTT.

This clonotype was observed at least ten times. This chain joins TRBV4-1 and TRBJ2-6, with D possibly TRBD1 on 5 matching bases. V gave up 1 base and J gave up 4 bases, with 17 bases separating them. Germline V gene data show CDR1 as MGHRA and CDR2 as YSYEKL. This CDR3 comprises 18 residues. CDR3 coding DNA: TGCGCCAGCAGCCAAGGGATCAATACAGGAACCGGGGCCAACGTCCTGACTTTC. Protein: CASSQGINTGTGANVLTF.

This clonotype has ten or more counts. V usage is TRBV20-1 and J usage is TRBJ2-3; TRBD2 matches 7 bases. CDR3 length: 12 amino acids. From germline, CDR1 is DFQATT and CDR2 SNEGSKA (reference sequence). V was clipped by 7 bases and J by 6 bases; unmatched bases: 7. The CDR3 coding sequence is TGCAGTGTATTGCGGGAGTCGGATACGCAGTATTTT. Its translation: CSVLRESDTQYF.

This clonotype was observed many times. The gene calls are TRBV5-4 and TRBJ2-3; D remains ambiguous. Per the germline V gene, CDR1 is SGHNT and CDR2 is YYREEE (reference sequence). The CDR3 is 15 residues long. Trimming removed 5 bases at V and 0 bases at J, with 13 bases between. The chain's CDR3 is CASSLLVASTDTQYF. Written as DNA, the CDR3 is TGTGCCAGCAGTTTATTAGTGGCTAGCACAGATACGCAGTATTTT.

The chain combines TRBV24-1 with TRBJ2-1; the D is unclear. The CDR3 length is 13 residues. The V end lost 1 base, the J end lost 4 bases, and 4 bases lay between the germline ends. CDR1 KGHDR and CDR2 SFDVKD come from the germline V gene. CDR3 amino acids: CATSDLGYNEQFF. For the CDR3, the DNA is TGTGCCACCAGTGATTTAGGGTACAATGAGCAGTTCTTC.

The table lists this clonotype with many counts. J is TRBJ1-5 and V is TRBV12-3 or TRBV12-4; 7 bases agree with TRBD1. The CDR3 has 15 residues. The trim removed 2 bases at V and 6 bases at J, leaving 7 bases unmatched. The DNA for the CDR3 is TGTGCCAGCAGTTTAACAGGGGTTCTTGCTCAGCCCCAGCATTTT. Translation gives CASSLTGVLAQPQHF.

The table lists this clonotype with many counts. The CDR3 protein is CASSLDAGEETQYF. DNA of the CDR3: TGTGCCAGCAGCTTAGACGCTGGGGAAGAGACCCAGTACTTC. The J gene is TRBJ2-5, the V gene TRBV7-9; no firm D call. Trimming took 1 base from V and 3 from J, leaving 9 bases between them. The CDR3 length is 14 residues. Germline V gives CDR1 SEHNR, CDR2 FQNEAQ (reference sequence).

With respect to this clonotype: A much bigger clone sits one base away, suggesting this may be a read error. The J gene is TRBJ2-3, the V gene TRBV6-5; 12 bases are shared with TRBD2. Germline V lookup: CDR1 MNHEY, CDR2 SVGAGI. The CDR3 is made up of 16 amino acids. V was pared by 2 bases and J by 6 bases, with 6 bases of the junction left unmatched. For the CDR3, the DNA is TGTGCCAGCAGTTACCTCCGACTAGCGGGAGCGGATACGCAGTATTTT. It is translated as CASSYLRLAGADTQYF.

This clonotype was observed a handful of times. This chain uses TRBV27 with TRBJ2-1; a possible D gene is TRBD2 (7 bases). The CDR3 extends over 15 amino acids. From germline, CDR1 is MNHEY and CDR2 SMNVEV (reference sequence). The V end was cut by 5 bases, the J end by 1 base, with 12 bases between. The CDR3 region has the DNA TGTGCCAGCAGTCCTAGGGGGGGGTCCTACAATGAGCAGTTCTTC. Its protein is CASSPRGGSYNEQFF.

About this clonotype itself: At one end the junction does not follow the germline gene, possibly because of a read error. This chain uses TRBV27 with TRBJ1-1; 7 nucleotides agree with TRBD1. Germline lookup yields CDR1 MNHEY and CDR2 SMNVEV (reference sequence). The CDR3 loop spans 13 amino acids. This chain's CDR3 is CASSLADRSRALF. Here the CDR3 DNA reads TGTGCCAGCAGTTTGGCGGACAGGTCTCGAGCTCTCTTT.

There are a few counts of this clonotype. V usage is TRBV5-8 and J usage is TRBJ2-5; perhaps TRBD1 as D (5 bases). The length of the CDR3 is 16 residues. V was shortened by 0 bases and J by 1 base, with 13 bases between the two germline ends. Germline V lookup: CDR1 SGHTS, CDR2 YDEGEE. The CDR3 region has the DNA TGTGCCAGCAGCTTGGAAGTTCAGGACACCCAAGAGACCCAGTACTTC. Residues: CASSLEVQDTQETQYF.

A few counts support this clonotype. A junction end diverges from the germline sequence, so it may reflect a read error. CDR3 residues: CASSLGPLLDF. CDR3 nucleotide sequence: TGTGCCAGCAGCTTAGGACCGCTTTTGGACTTC. The chain links TRBV7-9 to TRBJ2-7; no firm D call. The CDR3 is 11 amino acids. The germline V gene has CDR1 SEHNR and CDR2 FQNEAQ (reference sequence).

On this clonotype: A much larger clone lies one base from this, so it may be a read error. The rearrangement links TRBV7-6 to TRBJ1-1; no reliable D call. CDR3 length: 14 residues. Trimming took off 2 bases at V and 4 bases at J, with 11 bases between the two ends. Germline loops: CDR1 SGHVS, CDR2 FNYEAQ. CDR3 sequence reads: CASSLNHAATEAFF. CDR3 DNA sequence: TGTGCCAGCAGCTTAAATCACGCCGCCACTGAAGCTTTCTTT. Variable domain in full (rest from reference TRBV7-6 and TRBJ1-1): GAGVSQSPRYKVTKRGQDVALRCDPISGHVSLYWYRQALGQGPEFLTYFNYEAQQDKSGLPNDRFSAERPEGSISTLTIQRTEQRDSAMYRCASSLNHAATEAFFGQGTRLTVV.

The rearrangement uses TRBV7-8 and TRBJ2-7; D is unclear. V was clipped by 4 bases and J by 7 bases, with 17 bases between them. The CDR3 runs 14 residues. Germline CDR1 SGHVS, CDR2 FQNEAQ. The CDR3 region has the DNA TGTGCCAGCAGCTGGGCGCCCGATTGGGATGAGCAGTACTTC. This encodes CASSWAPDWDEQYF. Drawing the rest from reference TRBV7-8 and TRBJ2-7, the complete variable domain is GAGVSQSPRYKVAKRGQDVALRCDPISGHVSLFWYQQALGQGPEFLTYFQNEAQLDKSGLPSDRFFAERPEGSVSTLKIQRTQQEDSAVYLCASSWAPDWDEQYFGPGTRLTVT.

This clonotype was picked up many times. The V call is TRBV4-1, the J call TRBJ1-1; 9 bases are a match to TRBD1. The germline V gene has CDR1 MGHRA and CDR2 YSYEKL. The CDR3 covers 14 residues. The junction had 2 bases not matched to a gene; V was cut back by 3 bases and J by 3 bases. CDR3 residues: CASSQGQGHTEAFF. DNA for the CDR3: TGCGCCAGCAGCCAGGGACAGGGCCACACTGAAGCTTTCTTT.

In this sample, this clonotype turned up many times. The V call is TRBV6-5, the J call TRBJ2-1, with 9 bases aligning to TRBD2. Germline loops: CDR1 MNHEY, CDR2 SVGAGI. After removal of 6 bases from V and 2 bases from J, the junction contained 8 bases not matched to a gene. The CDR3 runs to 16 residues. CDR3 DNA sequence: TGTGCCAGCAGAAACCCAGGACTAGCGCCCTACAATGAGCAGTTCTTC. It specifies CASRNPGLAPYNEQFF.

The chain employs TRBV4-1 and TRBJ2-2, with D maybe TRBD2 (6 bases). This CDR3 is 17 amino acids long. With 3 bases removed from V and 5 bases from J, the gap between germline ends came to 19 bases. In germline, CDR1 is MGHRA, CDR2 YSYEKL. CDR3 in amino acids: CASSQYILQGGTGELFF. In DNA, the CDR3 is TGCGCCAGCAGCCAGTACATCCTCCAGGGAGGAACCGGGGAGCTGTTTTTT.

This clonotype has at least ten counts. CDR3 in amino acids: CATSVSDRLSNQPQHF. The CDR3 DNA sequence: TGTGCCACCAGTGTCTCGGACAGGCTTAGCAATCAGCCCCAGCATTTT. The V gene is TRBV24-1, the J gene TRBJ1-5; 7 positions agree with TRBD1. Germline CDR1 KGHDR, CDR2 SFDVKD. The CDR3 runs to 16 residues. Trimming cost V 5 bases and J 0 bases; bases outside gene matches: 6.

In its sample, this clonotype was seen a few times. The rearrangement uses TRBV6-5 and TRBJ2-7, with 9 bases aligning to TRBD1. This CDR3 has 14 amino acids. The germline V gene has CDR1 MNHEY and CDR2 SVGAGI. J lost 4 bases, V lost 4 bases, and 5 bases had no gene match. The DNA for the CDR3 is TGTGCCAGCAGTTTCATCGGGACAGGGTACGAGCAGTACTTC. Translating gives CASSFIGTGYEQYF.

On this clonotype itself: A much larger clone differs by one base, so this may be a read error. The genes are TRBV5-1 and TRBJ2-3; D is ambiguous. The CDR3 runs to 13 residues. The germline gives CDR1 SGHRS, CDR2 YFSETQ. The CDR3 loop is CASSGSRTDTLYF. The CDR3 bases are TGCGCCAGCAGCGGTTCACGTACAGATACGCTGTATTTT.

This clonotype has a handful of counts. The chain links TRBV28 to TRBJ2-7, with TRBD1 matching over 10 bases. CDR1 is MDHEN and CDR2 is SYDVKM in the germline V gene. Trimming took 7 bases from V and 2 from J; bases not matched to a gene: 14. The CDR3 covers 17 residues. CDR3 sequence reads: CASTLDRQGAPPYEQYF. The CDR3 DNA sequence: TGTGCCAGCACTCTCGATCGACAGGGGGCCCCTCCCTACGAGCAGTACTTC.

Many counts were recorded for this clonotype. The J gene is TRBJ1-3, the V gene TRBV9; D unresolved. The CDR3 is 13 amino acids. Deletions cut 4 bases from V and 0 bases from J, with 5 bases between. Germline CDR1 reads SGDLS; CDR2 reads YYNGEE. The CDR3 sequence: CASSPISGNTIYF. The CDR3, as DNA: TGTGCCAGCAGCCCAATCTCTGGAAACACCATATATTTT.